This is a list of T cell receptor beta chains from one sample in a study of T cell responses to AZD1222 COVID-19 vaccine. The method was immunoSEQ multiplex PCR; TCRdb's version includes in-frame clones alone and lacks a portion of them. The sample includes 120,000 to 150,000 clones, about 91% seen only once; the top ten take approximately 15%. The sequencing used peripheral blood, collected on day 0 of AZD1222 vaccination. The receptors stem from an adult in good health. Each CDR3 is given with its conserved first and last residue. A D gene is named only where the DNA matches it firmly. Not all rows give a size; the values are once, few, many and, for expanded clones, a class.

v_call,d_call,j_call,clone_size,cdr3_aa,cdr3_nt
TRBV3-1/TRBV3-2,.,TRBJ1-1,.,CASSQGWAEAFF,TGTGCCAGCAGCCAGGGTTGGGCTGAAGCTTTCTTT
TRBV5-4,.,TRBJ1-2,.,CASSLAGRSRNYGYTF,TGTGCCAGCAGCTTGGCGGGGAGATCCAGGAACTATGGCTACACCTTC
TRBV3-1/TRBV3-2,TRBD2,TRBJ2-3,.,CASSRGSGGPYTQYF,TGTGCCAGCAGCCGGGGTAGCGGGGGCCCGTATACGCAGTATTTT
TRBV10-3,.,TRBJ2-7,.,CAISDFRSIYEQYF,TGTGCCATCAGTGATTTTAGAAGTATCTACGAGCAGTACTTC
TRBV2,.,TRBJ1-2,few,CASSEGREPTRGYTF,TGTGCCAGCAGTGAAGGCAGGGAGCCCACTAGGGGCTACACCTTC
TRBV5-1,.,TRBJ1-3,.,CASSGGDTSSGNTIYF,TGCGCCAGCAGCGGCGGGGACACGAGCTCTGGAAACACCATATATTTT
TRBV5-1,TRBD1,TRBJ1-2,.,CASSFGDRGYGYTF,TGCGCCAGCAGCTTCGGCGACAGGGGGTATGGCTACACCTTC
TRBV5-1,.,TRBJ1-6,.,CASSPDGDSPLHF,TGCGCCAGCAGCCCGGACGGGGACTCACCCCTCCACTTT
TRBV30,.,TRBJ2-7,.,CAWSVQGVDEQYF,TGTGCCTGGAGTGTACAAGGGGTGGACGAGCAGTACTTC
TRBV4-2,.,TRBJ1-2,.,CASSPRLAGYGRGYTF,TGTGCCAGCAGCCCCCGGCTCGCGGGTTACGGTAGAGGCTACACCTTC
TRBV24-1,TRBD1,TRBJ2-2,few,CATSDREIPTGELFF,TGTGCCACCTCTGACAGGGAAATACCGACCGGGGAGCTGTTTTTT
TRBV19,.,TRBJ2-7,.,CASSIWQNSYEQYF,TGTGCCAGTAGTATATGGCAGAACTCCTACGAGCAGTACTTC
TRBV11-1,.,TRBJ1-1,.,CASSILSVGQAFF,TGTGCCAGCAGCATTTTATCCGTTGGCCAAGCTTTCTTT
TRBV7-9,.,TRBJ2-3,.,CASSFKRTLEEDTQYF,TGTGCCAGCAGCTTTAAAAGAACGCTAGAGGAAGATACGCAGTATTTT
TRBV15,.,TRBJ2-3,few,CATSRPQAGSTQYF,TGTGCCACCAGCAGACCCCAAGCAGGGAGTACGCAGTATTTT
TRBV18,TRBD1,TRBJ1-6,once,CASSPTGEGDSPLHF,TGTGCCAGCTCACCGACAGGGGAAGGGGATTCACCCCTCCACTTT
TRBV5-6,.,TRBJ2-3,.,CASIGWGGSPSTDTQYF,TGTGCCAGCATAGGTTGGGGGGGCTCACCTAGCACAGATACGCAGTATTTT
TRBV18,.,TRBJ1-5,once,CASSIKDGGNQPQHF,TGTGCCAGCTCAATAAAAGACGGAGGGAATCAGCCCCAGCATTTT
TRBV7-2,TRBD2,TRBJ2-7,.,CASSRRGLAGALYEQYF,TGTGCCAGCAGCCGCCGGGGACTAGCGGGGGCCCTCTACGAGCAGTACTTC
TRBV11-1,.,TRBJ1-2,.,CASSPGQNYGYTF,TGTGCCAGCAGCCCCGGACAGAACTATGGCTACACCTTC
TRBV19,TRBD1,TRBJ1-1,.,CASGQETEAFF,TGTGCCAGCGGACAGGAGACTGAAGCTTTCTTT
TRBV7-9,.,TRBJ1-2,.,CASSFDALYGYTF,TGTGCCAGCAGTTTCGACGCTCTCTATGGCTACACCTTC
TRBV27,.,TRBJ2-1,.,CASSFQGYYNEQFF,TGTGCCAGCAGTTTCCAGGGGTACTACAATGAGCAGTTCTTC
TRBV27,.,TRBJ2-2,.,CASSQQMASSGELFF,TGTGCCAGCAGCCAACAAATGGCCTCCTCCGGGGAGCTGTTTTTT
TRBV4-1,TRBD2,TRBJ2-1,.,CASSQPLGGERGEQFF,TGCGCCAGCAGCCAACCCCTGGGAGGGGAACGGGGTGAGCAGTTCTTC
TRBV7-2,.,TRBJ2-5,.,CASSLPRGGETQYF,TGTGCCAGCAGCCTTCCTCGGGGAGGAGAGACCCAGTACTTC
TRBV7-9,TRBD2,TRBJ2-4,once,CASSLGEGGNIQYF,TGTGCCAGCAGCTTAGGGGAGGGAGGAAACATTCAGTACTTC
TRBV7-8,TRBD1,TRBJ1-1,.,CASSLATGGTEAFF,TGTGCCAGCAGCTTAGCCACAGGGGGCACTGAAGCTTTCTTT
TRBV3-1/TRBV3-2,.,TRBJ1-3,.,CASSLNSGNTIYF,TGTGCCAGCAGCCTAAACTCTGGAAACACCATATATTTT
TRBV28,.,TRBJ1-1,.,CASREPGLAEAFF,TGTGCCAGCAGGGAACCGGGACTCGCCGAAGCTTTCTTT
TRBV30,.,TRBJ2-7,.,CAWSVSGSALAYEQYF,TGTGCCTGGAGTGTTTCGGGAAGCGCACTCGCCTACGAGCAGTACTTC
TRBV5-4,TRBD1,TRBJ1-2,.,CASSFEPRDRVSYTF,TGTGCCAGCAGCTTTGAACCGAGAGACAGGGTCAGCTACACCTTC
TRBV7-9,.,TRBJ1-2,.,CASSIDGYGYTF,TGTGCCAGCAGCATAGATGGCTATGGCTACACCTTC
TRBV30,.,TRBJ2-5,.,CAWSVLPVGGETQYF,TGTGCCTGGAGTGTACTCCCCGTAGGGGGGGAGACCCAGTACTTC
TRBV2,TRBD1,TRBJ2-7,.,CASSGTGGYEQYF,TGTGCCAGCAGTGGGACAGGGGGCTACGAGCAGTACTTC
TRBV19,.,TRBJ1-1,.,CASKEYTEAFF,TGTGCCAGTAAGGAGTACACTGAAGCTTTCTTT
TRBV9,TRBD1,TRBJ2-7,.,CASSFGTVGNEQYF,TGTGCCAGCAGCTTCGGGACAGTTGGCAACGAGCAGTACTTC
TRBV5-5,.,TRBJ1-6,.,CASSSRDHYNSPLHF,TGTGCCAGCAGCTCCCGGGACCACTATAATTCACCCCTCCACTTT
TRBV5-8,TRBD1,TRBJ1-2,few,CASSPVLGRGRTGGYTF,TGTGCCAGCAGCCCCGTCCTCGGCAGGGGGCGGACGGGTGGCTACACCTTC
TRBV19,.,TRBJ1-6,.,CASSIRSFPHSPLHF,TGTGCCAGTAGTATCAGATCATTCCCGCATTCACCCCTCCACTTT
TRBV12-3/TRBV12-4,.,TRBJ2-4,.,CASSLQFPIQYF,TGTGCCAGCAGTTTGCAATTCCCAATTCAGTACTTC
TRBV6-4,TRBD1,TRBJ1-1,.,CASSGTAGTEAFF,TGTGCCAGCAGCGGGACAGCGGGAACTGAAGCTTTCTTT
TRBV7-2,.,TRBJ2-7,.,CASSSQGSSYEQYF,TGTGCCAGCAGCTCCCAGGGGAGCTCCTACGAGCAGTACTTC
TRBV30,.,TRBJ1-5,.,CAWTKSGGQPQHF,TGTGCCTGGACGAAGTCGGGGGGTCAGCCCCAGCATTTT
TRBV6-4,TRBD2,TRBJ2-2,.,CASSRLAGGSTGELFF,TGTGCCAGCAGCCGACTAGCGGGGGGAAGCACCGGGGAGCTGTTTTTT
TRBV6-6,.,TRBJ2-2,.,CASSEVAQDTGELFF,TGTGCCAGCAGTGAGGTCGCGCAAGACACCGGGGAGCTGTTTTTT
TRBV7-2,.,TRBJ1-1,.,CASSLGQARPMNTEAFF,TGTGCCAGCAGCTTAGGGCAGGCAAGACCAATGAACACTGAAGCTTTCTTT
TRBV19,.,TRBJ1-5,.,CASSTMSGSGGNQPQHF,TGTGCCAGTAGTACGATGAGTGGCTCCGGGGGCAATCAGCCCCAGCATTTT
TRBV7-9,TRBD1,TRBJ2-7,.,CASSQGQTYEQYF,TGTGCCAGCAGCCAGGGACAGACCTACGAGCAGTACTTC
TRBV15,TRBD1,TRBJ1-1,few,CATSSRQGAGNTEAFF,TGTGCCACCAGCTCCCGACAGGGGGCAGGGAACACTGAAGCTTTCTTT
TRBV5-6,.,TRBJ2-1,.,CASSLERGHSYNEQFF,TGTGCCAGCAGCTTGGAGAGGGGTCACTCCTACAATGAGCAGTTCTTC
TRBV9,.,TRBJ1-2,.,CASSVSGQPHGYTF,TGTGCCAGCAGCGTCTCGGGACAACCCCATGGCTACACCTTC
TRBV19,TRBD1,TRBJ1-1,.,CASSKTQGMGNTEAFF,TGTGCCAGTAGTAAAACACAGGGGATGGGGAACACTGAAGCTTTCTTT
TRBV4-3,.,TRBJ2-6,.,CASSQARDSGANVLTF,TGCGCCAGCAGCCAAGCTAGGGACTCTGGGGCCAACGTCCTGACTTTC
TRBV6-4,TRBD1,TRBJ1-2,.,CASSRDSTNYGYTF,TGTGCCAGCAGTCGGGACAGTACCAACTATGGCTACACCTTC
TRBV7-2,.,TRBJ1-6,few,CASSLMLWSPLHF,TGTGCCAGCAGCTTAATGTTATGGTCACCCCTCCACTTT
TRBV5-5,.,TRBJ1-6,few,CASSLRALNSPLHF,TGTGCCAGCAGCTTGAGGGCCCTTAATTCACCCCTCCACTTT
TRBV6-2/TRBV6-3,TRBD2,TRBJ2-5,.,CASSWLAVPTETQYF,TGTGCCAGCAGTTGGCTAGCGGTGCCAACAGAGACCCAGTACTTC
TRBV14,.,TRBJ2-5,few,CASSQVRETQYF,TGTGCCAGCAGCCAAGTTCGAGAGACCCAGTACTTC